Sequencing of this T cell receptor beta chain was carried out in a study of T cells in Graves' hyperthyroidism and ophthalmopathy. Overall study findings and caveats: Before onset, ophthalmopathy was predicted by the model a median around 6 months earlier. Among clonotypes expanded in thyroid above 0.001, most were also found in blood.

This clonotype was observed many times. Its antigen is not identified. Amplification targeted TCR beta CDR3 regions from RNA transcripts. First-round RT-PCR of the TCR CDR3 relied on the HTBI primer set. TCRdb re-derived calls from the multiplex PCR reads in MiXCR, one entry per CDR3 protein. The table includes around 620,000 distinct CDR3 sequences, about 43% detected once. CDR3 size: 12 residues. Germline CDR1 reads MDHEN; CDR2 reads SYDVKM. Trimming pared 8 bases from V and 4 bases from J, leaving 11 bases between. On the basis of clinical symptoms, serum thyroxine and TRAb, thyroid ultrasound and orbital computed tomography, diagnoses were made.

The rearrangement links TRBV28 to TRBJ1-1, with D tentatively TRBD1 (5 bases). Material for sequencing was peripheral blood or thyroid tissue (not recorded which). The origin of this receptor is an adult woman with Graves' disease, either hyperthyroidism or ophthalmopathy (not recorded which). CDR3 nucleotide sequence: TGTGCCAGCCGGCAGGGCGGCACTGAAGCTTTCTTT. Protein product: CASRQGGTEAFF.